This TCR beta chain comes out of a study of response to subunit inactivated influenza vaccine. Study-wide results and limits: New T cells are recruited in small numbers by each seasonal influenza vaccination, according to the authors' suggestion.

TCRdb fed the RT-PCR reads into MiXCR, producing one record per CDR3 protein. The table shows a few hundred thousand distinct CDR3 sequences, with approximately 15% occurring only once. Comments on this clonotype: Its antigen is still unknown.

CDR1 DFQATT and CDR2 SNEGSKA come from the germline V gene (reference sequence). This CDR3 has 13 amino acids. V lost 6 bases and J 8 bases, leaving 17 bases between the germline ends. The source was PBMCs from blood, collected roughly 12 days after vaccination. The TCR sequence derives from a man aged 50 to 59 who received an inactivated influenza vaccine. This chain uses TRBV20-1 with TRBJ2-1; D call uncertain. In DNA, the CDR3 is TGCAGTGCAGACCCCCTGGGAATCGATGAGCAGTTCTTC. Translating gives CSADPLGIDEQFF.